The sequence of this T cell receptor (beta chain) was determined in a study of T-cell reconstitution after alpha-beta-depleted transplantation in children. This clonotype was observed a single time. No antigen is known for it. CDR3 length: 15 amino acids. V shed 6 bases and J 0 bases; nucleotides not matched to a gene: 6. CDR1 and CDR2 (germline): ENHRY, SYGVKD. The study's findings and limits: Reportedly, alpha-beta T cells present about two months post-transplant originated from several hundred expanded clones of graft origin. Elevated TCRbeta diversity at day 60 was traced, in some patients, to surviving recipient T cells and thymic progenitors. T cells produced anew were the main source of T-cell counts and diversity one year after transplant.

A library of TCRbeta sequences, prepared with unique molecular identifiers, was generated. TCRdb redid the calling of the PCR reads with MiXCR, one entry per CDR3 protein. The table records hundreds of thousands of distinct CDR3 sequences, under 20% of them present only once. The clonotype originates from a boy younger than two who had a stem cell transplant for Wiskott-Aldrich syndrome, so the T cells may come from the graft donor. This chain joins TRBV10-3 and TRBJ2-7; the match to TRBD2 covers 9 bases. The input for sequencing was PBMCs, mostly from graft donor cells, taken 360 days after TCRalphabeta/CD19-depleted stem cell transplant. In DNA, the CDR3 is TGTGCCATCAGCGAGACTAGCGGAGGCTCCTACGAGCAGTACTTC. Protein sequence: CAISETSGGSYEQYF.